Presented here are 23 T cell receptor beta chains from one specimen sequenced in a study of blood T cell repertoires in COVID-19. Only in-frame clones appear in the TCRdb table, and some are missing; sequencing was by immunoSEQ multiplex PCR. The sample has 95,000 to 110,000 clones; over 80% are singletons. Sequencing input: peripheral blood. Every receptor here comes from a middle-aged man with acute or convalescent COVID-19.

V and J are TRBV6-5 and TRBJ2-1; D is perhaps TRBD2 (5 bases). Germline V gene sequence: CDR1 MNHEY, CDR2 SVGAGI. The ends were cut back, 5 bases at V and 6 bases at J, with 8 bases in the middle. The CDR3 extends over 12 amino acids. The CDR3 nucleotides are TGTGCCAGCAGTAGGACTCCCAATGAGCAGTTCTTC. As protein: CASSRTPNEQFF.

The chain links TRBV3-1 (or the pseudogene TRBV3-2) to TRBJ1-1; a weak D match, TRBD1 (5 bases). Germline V CDR1 and CDR2: LGHDT, YNNKEL (reference sequence). The CDR3 length is 14 residues. V dropped 3 bases and J dropped 0 bases, with 8 bases sitting between them. The DNA for the CDR3 is TGTGCCAGCAGCCAGGACACACTGAACACTGAAGCTTTCTTT. Translation gives CASSQDTLNTEAFF.

The CDR3 bases are TGTGCCAGCAGTTCAACAGGGAGCGCTTTCTTT. Its protein is CASSSTGSAFF. The V call is TRBV28, the J call TRBJ1-1; maybe TRBD1 (6 bases). The germline CDR1 and CDR2 sequences are MDHEN and SYDVKM. Trimming removed 4 bases at V and 11 bases at J, with 11 bases between. This CDR3 comprises 11 residues.

This clone has only one observation. This chain uses TRBV9 with TRBJ2-2, with 9 bases lining up with TRBD2. CDR3 length: 16 amino acids. The germline CDR1 and CDR2 sequences are SGDLS and YYNGEE. The V gene end was trimmed by 6 bases and the J gene end by 5 bases; junction bases not matched to a gene: 11. This CDR3 reads CASTPSSSGRTGELFF. The CDR3 DNA is TGTGCCAGCACCCCGTCCAGTAGCGGGAGAACCGGGGAGCTGTTTTTT.

The chain recombines TRBV6-6 with TRBJ2-7; D not certain. Germline V lookup: CDR1 MNHNY, CDR2 SVGAGI (reference sequence). The V end was cut by 5 bases, the J end by 6 bases, with 14 bases between. The CDR3 has 13 amino acids. The CDR3 protein is CASSPLPLGEQYF. CDR3 DNA: TGTGCCAGCAGTCCTCTCCCCCTAGGCGAGCAGTACTTC.

The genes are TRBV5-6 and TRBJ1-1; 10 nucleotides agree with TRBD1. J lost 0 bases, V lost 4 bases, and 6 bases had no gene match. Looked up from germline, CDR1 is SGHDT and CDR2 is YYEEEE. The CDR3 is 16 amino acids. CDR3 DNA sequence: TGTGCCAGCAGCACAGGGACAGGGGTCTTGAACACTGAAGCTTTCTTT. Its translation: CASSTGTGVLNTEAFF.

The rearrangement joins TRBV5-1 to TRBJ2-5; TRBD2 matches at 7 bases. This CDR3 is 16 amino acids long. V lost 2 bases, J lost 2 bases, and 9 bases stayed unmatched. CDR1 and CDR2 from the germline V gene are SGHRS and YFSETQ. CDR3 sequence (DNA): TGCGCCAGCAGCTTCGGGCCTAGCGGATTTCAAGAGACCCAGTACTTC. This gives the protein CASSFGPSGFQETQYF.

This chain joins TRBV11-2 and TRBJ2-5, with D tentatively TRBD1 (6 bases). With 2 bases removed from V and 4 bases from J, the gap between germline ends came to 17 bases. This CDR3 has 16 residues. The germline CDR1 and CDR2 sequences are SGHAT and FQNNGV. CDR3 region: CASSLNTFGTLETQYF. The DNA for the CDR3 is TGTGCCAGCAGCTTAAATACGTTCGGGACACTAGAGACCCAGTACTTC.

This clone was seen just once. The gene calls are TRBV9 and TRBJ2-3; TRBD2 agrees at 8 bases. CDR1 and CDR2 from the germline V gene are SGDLS and YYNGEE. The CDR3 length is 16 residues. The V gene end was trimmed by 0 bases and the J gene end by 3 bases; junction bases not matched to a gene: 6. Written as DNA, the CDR3 is TGTGCCAGCAGCGTAGCGGGGGGGAGGGGGACAGATACGCAGTATTTT. Its translation: CASSVAGGRGTDTQYF.

The genes are TRBV30 and TRBJ1-5; D possibly corresponds to TRBD1 (6 bases). Germline-derived CDR1 and CDR2 are GTSNPN and SVGIG (reference sequence). The CDR3 consists of 15 residues. Deletions cut 5 bases from V and 0 bases from J, with 14 bases between. CDR3 nucleotide sequence: TGTGCCTGGTCCCGGGACACTTATAGCAATCAGCCCCAGCATTTT. Protein sequence: CAWSRDTYSNQPQHF.

V is TRBV5-1 and J is TRBJ2-1; 7 bases are a match to TRBD2. Looked up from germline, CDR1 is SGHRS and CDR2 is YFSETQ. The CDR3 runs to 16 residues. The V and J ends lost 0 bases and 2 bases, in that order; junction bases with no gene match: 5. DNA for the CDR3: TGCGCCAGCAGCTTGGGCTCTAGCGGCGCCTACAATGAGCAGTTCTTC. This gives the protein CASSLGSSGAYNEQFF.

The chain carries TRBV6-1 and TRBJ2-3; D is unclear. V lost 3 bases, J lost 2 bases, and 12 bases lay in between. Germline assignment: CDR1 MNHNS and CDR2 SASEGT. This CDR3 spans 15 amino acids. The CDR3 nucleotides are TGTGCCAGCAGTGATAGTGCTAGGTCCACAGATACGCAGTATTTT. Residues: CASSDSARSTDTQYF.

This sequence joins TRBV5-4 and TRBJ1-2; tentative D call: TRBD1 (6 bases). The CDR3 totals 16 residues. Trimming stripped 4 bases from V and 6 bases from J, with 22 bases between. Germline V gene data show CDR1 as SGHNT and CDR2 as YYREEE (reference sequence). This chain's CDR3 is CASSSPDGGAGNGYTF. CDR3 coding DNA: TGTGCCAGCAGCAGCCCAGACGGGGGGGCAGGCAATGGCTACACCTTC.

The J gene is TRBJ2-7, the V gene TRBV28; D call uncertain. V lost 2 bases and J lost 9, with 8 bases in between. The CDR3 consists of 11 residues. Germline V gene data show CDR1 as MDHEN and CDR2 as SYDVKM. CDR3 bases: TGTGCCAGCAGTTTAGTGTCTAGGCAGTACTTC. It specifies CASSLVSRQYF.

The chain carries TRBV6-5 and TRBJ2-1; TRBD2 might be the D (5 bases). The CDR3 contains 16 residues. Germline V CDR1 and CDR2: MNHEY, SVGAGI. The V end lost 0 bases, the J end lost 8 bases, and 17 bases lay between the germline ends. The DNA of the CDR3 is TGTGCCAGCAGTTACTCGCGCGGTCGGAGTAGCGATGAGCAGTTCTTC. It encodes CASSYSRGRSSDEQFF.

This chain links TRBV29-1 with TRBJ2-2; D call uncertain. V shed 0 bases and J shed 7 bases, with 9 bases lying between them. Germline-derived CDR1 and CDR2 are SQVTM and ANQGSEA. This CDR3 has 13 residues. The chain's CDR3 is CSVEDRGGGELFF. CDR3 DNA sequence: TGCAGCGTTGAAGATCGAGGCGGCGGGGAGCTGTTTTTT.

The chain is built from TRBV25-1 and TRBJ1-2; no firm D call. Trimming pared 3 bases from V and 2 bases from J, leaving 4 bases between. This CDR3 is built from 12 residues. Germline CDR1 and CDR2: MGHDK and SYGVNS. The CDR3 sequence: CASSDMNYGYTF. The CDR3 nucleotides read TGTGCCAGCAGTGATATGAACTATGGCTACACCTTC.

J is TRBJ2-7 and V is TRBV4-1; D unclear. CDR3 size: 16 residues. Germline V gene data show CDR1 as MGHRA and CDR2 as YSYEKL. Between the trimmed V and J ends, which lost 6 bases and 0 bases, there was a span of 18 bases. CDR3 DNA: TGCGCCAGCAGACCCGGCATTAGCCTCAGCTCCTACGAGCAGTACTTC. It specifies CASRPGISLSSYEQYF.

The rearrangement joins TRBV30 to TRBJ1-6; D possibly corresponds to TRBD1 (6 bases). This CDR3 comprises 13 residues. V lost 3 bases and J lost 7, with 10 bases in between. In germline, CDR1 is GTSNPN, CDR2 SVGIG (reference sequence). CDR3 loop: CAWRGQTNSPLHF. The CDR3 DNA is TGTGCCTGGAGAGGACAGACCAATTCACCCCTCCACTTT.

The chain joins TRBV29-1 to TRBJ1-2; 9 nucleotides line up with TRBD1. The CDR3 is 13 residues long. Trimming at V came to 3 bases and at J to 6 bases, leaving 5 bases not matched to a gene. CDR1 is SQVTM and CDR2 is ANQGSEA in the germline V gene. This CDR3 reads CSVDGTGWHGYTF. In DNA, the CDR3 is TGCAGCGTTGATGGGACAGGGTGGCATGGCTACACCTTC.

V usage is TRBV10-3 and J usage is TRBJ1-2, with 9 nucleotides matching TRBD1. V was clipped by 4 bases and J by 7 bases; unmatched bases: 7. Per germline, CDR1 ENHRY and CDR2 SYGVKD. This CDR3 has 14 amino acids. The CDR3 spells CAISVGGTGSGYTF. CDR3 coding DNA: TGTGCCATCAGTGTAGGAGGGACAGGGAGTGGCTACACCTTC.

V gene TRBV10-3 combines with J gene TRBJ2-7; 9 bases agree with TRBD2. Germline CDR1 is ENHRY and CDR2 is SYGVKD. V lost 7 bases, J lost 4 bases, and 5 bases stayed unmatched. CDR3 length: 13 amino acids. The DNA for the CDR3 is TGTGCCATCATGCGGGAGGGCCCGTACGAGCAGTACTTC. Translation gives CAIMREGPYEQYF.

J is TRBJ2-1 and V is TRBV7-9; D may be TRBD1 (5 bases). Per the germline V gene, CDR1 is SEHNR and CDR2 is FQNEAQ (reference sequence). The CDR3 has 16 residues. Deletions cut 2 bases from V and 4 bases from J, with 15 bases between. The CDR3 DNA reads TGTGCCAGCAGCTTAAGAGCACAGGAACTGTACAATGAGCAGTTCTTC. Amino acid sequence: CASSLRAQELYNEQFF.